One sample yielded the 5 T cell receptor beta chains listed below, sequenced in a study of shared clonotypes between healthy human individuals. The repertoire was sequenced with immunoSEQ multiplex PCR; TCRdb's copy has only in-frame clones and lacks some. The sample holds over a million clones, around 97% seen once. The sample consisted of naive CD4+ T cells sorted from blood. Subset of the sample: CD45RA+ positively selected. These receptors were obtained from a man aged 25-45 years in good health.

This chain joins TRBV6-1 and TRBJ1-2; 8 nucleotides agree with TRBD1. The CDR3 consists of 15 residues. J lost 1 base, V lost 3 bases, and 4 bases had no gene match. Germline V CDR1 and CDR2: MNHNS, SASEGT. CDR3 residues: CASSDGQGRNYGYTF. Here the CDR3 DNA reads TGTGCCAGCAGTGATGGACAGGGTCGTAACTATGGCTACACCTTC.

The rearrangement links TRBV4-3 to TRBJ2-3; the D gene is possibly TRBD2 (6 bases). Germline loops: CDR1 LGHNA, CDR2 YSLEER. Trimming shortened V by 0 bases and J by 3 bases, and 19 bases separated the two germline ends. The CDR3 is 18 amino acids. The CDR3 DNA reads TGCGCCAGCAGCCAAGATCCCCCTTCGGGAGTGGGTACAGATACGCAGTATTTT. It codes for CASSQDPPSGVGTDTQYF.

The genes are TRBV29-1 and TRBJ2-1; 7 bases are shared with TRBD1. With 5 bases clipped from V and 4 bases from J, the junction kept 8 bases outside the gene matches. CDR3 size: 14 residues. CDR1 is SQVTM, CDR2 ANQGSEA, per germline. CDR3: CSVSGGRGYNEQFF. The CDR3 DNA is TGCAGCGTTTCAGGGGGAAGGGGGTACAATGAGCAGTTCTTC.

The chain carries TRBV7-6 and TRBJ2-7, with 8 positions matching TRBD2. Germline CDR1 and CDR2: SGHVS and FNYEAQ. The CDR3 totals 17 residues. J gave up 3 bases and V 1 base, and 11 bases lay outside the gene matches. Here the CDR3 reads CASSLEGSGGPIYEQYF. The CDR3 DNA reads TGTGCCAGCAGCTTAGAAGGTTCGGGAGGGCCGATCTACGAGCAGTACTTC.

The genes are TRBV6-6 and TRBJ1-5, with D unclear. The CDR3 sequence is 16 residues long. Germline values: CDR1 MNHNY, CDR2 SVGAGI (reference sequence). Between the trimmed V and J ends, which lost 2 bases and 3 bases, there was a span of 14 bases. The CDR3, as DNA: TGTGCCAGCAGTTACCCTTCAGGTGGGGTCAATCAGCCCCAGCATTTT. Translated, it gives CASSYPSGGVNQPQHF.